The subject of this entry is one T cell receptor beta chain. Its antigen is undetermined. The entry originates in a study of early T cells in non-severe SARS-CoV-2 infection. Turning to the study itself: Bulk RNA isolated from unsorted whole blood underwent sequencing; chains were not paired.

Study results and limitations: Matching against VDJdb likely underestimated virus-specific expansions, favoring anti-spike CD8.

The library protocol tagged individual cDNA molecules with unique molecular identifiers. Each CDR3 protein gets one entry after TCRdb re-called the 5' RACE reads with MiXCR. Found here are about 83,000 distinct CDR3 sequences, more than 9% of them singletons; the top ten hold over 7%. This sequence was found in an adult who was a healthcare worker with PCR-confirmed SARS-CoV-2 infection or an uninfected control (not recorded which). Sequencing was performed on whole blood, taken at baseline.

CDR3 region: CASSLGFRVISYNEQFF. The CDR3 DNA sequence: TGTGCCAGCAGCTTAGGGTTTAGGGTAATTTCCTACAATGAGCAGTTCTTC. This chain links TRBV7-2 with TRBJ2-1; D uncertain. Germline V lookup: CDR1 SGHTA, CDR2 FQGNSA. V shed 1 base and J shed 1 base, with 14 bases lying between them. This CDR3 has 17 amino acids.